The rows below give T cell receptor beta chains drawn from one sample of a study of blood T cell repertoires in COVID-19. The repertoire was sequenced with immunoSEQ multiplex PCR; TCRdb's copy has only in-frame clones and lacks some. The sample has about 200,000 clones, more than 80% seen once; the top ten hold over 6.5%. The sequencing sample was made of peripheral blood. The receptor set was obtained from a woman older than 75 with COVID-19, enrolled during active disease. Each CDR3 is given with its conserved first and last residue. A D gene is named only where the DNA matches it firmly. Clone sizes are given selectively: once, few, many, or a class where the clone is expanded.

V gene: TRBV5-5
D gene: NA
clone size: NA
J gene: TRBJ2-7
CDR3 DNA: TGTGCCAGCAGTTTTACTTACGAGCAGTACTTC
CDR3 protein: CASSFTYEQYF

V gene: TRBV2
D gene: TRBD1
clone size: NA
J gene: TRBJ1-1
CDR3 DNA: TGTGCCAGCAGTGGGACAGGGCGGACTGAAGCTTTCTTT
CDR3 protein: CASSGTGRTEAFF

V gene: TRBV5-4
D gene: NA
clone size: NA
J gene: TRBJ2-7
CDR3 DNA: TGTGCCAGCAGTCGATACCTCGTCGGCGAGCAGTACTTC
CDR3 protein: CASSRYLVGEQYF

V gene: TRBV24-1
D gene: NA
clone size: NA
J gene: TRBJ1-5
CDR3 DNA: TGTGCCCCCGGGGGGGGCAATCAGCCCCAGCATTTT
CDR3 protein: CAPGGGNQPQHF

V gene: TRBV6-4
D gene: TRBD2
clone size: NA
J gene: TRBJ2-2
CDR3 DNA: TGTGCCAGCAGCGAAAATAGCGGGAGGGAGCGGGGGGAGCTGTTTTTT
CDR3 protein: CASSENSGRERGELFF

V gene: TRBV28
D gene: TRBD2
clone size: NA
J gene: TRBJ2-5
CDR3 DNA: TGTGCCAGCAGTTTTTCCGTCCGTGGACTAGCCCAAGAGACCCAGTACTTC
CDR3 protein: CASSFSVRGLAQETQYF

V gene: TRBV12-5
D gene: TRBD1
clone size: once
J gene: TRBJ2-5
CDR3 DNA: TGTGCTAGTGGTCTACCTACAGGGGGAGAGACCCAGTACTTC
CDR3 protein: CASGLPTGGETQYF

V gene: TRBV11-2
D gene: TRBD1
clone size: few
J gene: TRBJ1-1
CDR3 DNA: TGTGCCAGCAGGGCAATGGGACAGGGGGCTTCTGAAGCTTTCTTT
CDR3 protein: CASRAMGQGASEAFF

V gene: TRBV24-1
D gene: NA
clone size: NA
J gene: TRBJ2-7
CDR3 DNA: TGTGCCACCAGTGACCCGGGGGAAGGGCAGTACTTC
CDR3 protein: CATSDPGEGQYF

V gene: TRBV6-5
D gene: NA
clone size: NA
J gene: TRBJ1-2
CDR3 DNA: TGTGCCAGCAAACGGGGTCTCTATGGCTACACCTTC
CDR3 protein: CASKRGLYGYTF

V gene: TRBV7-9
D gene: NA
clone size: NA
J gene: TRBJ1-1
CDR3 DNA: TGTGCCAGCAGCTCTGAATGGCAAGAAGCTTTCTTT
CDR3 protein: CASSSEWQEAFF

V gene: TRBV10-3
D gene: TRBD2
clone size: NA
J gene: TRBJ2-1
CDR3 DNA: TGTGCCATCAGTGAGTCGTCAAGGGAGCGGGCTAGCGGGTTTAACAATGAGCAGTTCTTC
CDR3 protein: CAISESSRERASGFNNEQFF

V gene: TRBV7-8
D gene: NA
clone size: NA
J gene: TRBJ2-3
CDR3 DNA: TGTGCCAGCAGCTTTGGTGCGAGCACAGATACGCAGTATTTT
CDR3 protein: CASSFGASTDTQYF

V gene: TRBV27
D gene: NA
clone size: NA
J gene: TRBJ1-2
CDR3 DNA: TGTGCCAGCAGTTTAGCAGGGGTAGATGGCTATGGCTACACCTTC
CDR3 protein: CASSLAGVDGYGYTF

V gene: TRBV2
D gene: TRBD1
clone size: NA
J gene: TRBJ1-2
CDR3 DNA: TGTGCCAGTGGACAGGGCTATGGCTACACCTTC
CDR3 protein: CASGQGYGYTF

V gene: TRBV5-4
D gene: TRBD1
clone size: few
J gene: TRBJ2-2
CDR3 DNA: TGTGCCAGCAGCCCGGGACAGTCGAACACCGGGGAGCTGTTTTTT
CDR3 protein: CASSPGQSNTGELFF

V gene: TRBV24-1
D gene: NA
clone size: NA
J gene: TRBJ2-2
CDR3 DNA: TGTGCCACCAGTCCGCGGGGAACGAACACCGGGGAGCTGTTTTTT
CDR3 protein: CATSPRGTNTGELFF

V gene: TRBV7-9
D gene: NA
clone size: NA
J gene: TRBJ2-3
CDR3 DNA: TGTGCCAGCAGCGGAATCGGGAGTACAGATACGCAGTATTTT
CDR3 protein: CASSGIGSTDTQYF

V gene: TRBV2
D gene: NA
clone size: NA
J gene: TRBJ2-7
CDR3 DNA: TGTGCCAGCAGTGAAGCGCGAAGGGGCGAGCAGTACTTC
CDR3 protein: CASSEARRGEQYF

V gene: TRBV6-5
D gene: NA
clone size: NA
J gene: TRBJ2-1
CDR3 DNA: TGTGCCAGCAGCCCACTTCAGGGGACCCATGAGCAGTTCTTC
CDR3 protein: CASSPLQGTHEQFF

V gene: TRBV28
D gene: TRBD2
clone size: NA
J gene: TRBJ2-1
CDR3 DNA: TGTGCCAGCAGACCTGGGGCTAGCGGGCACTACAATGAGCAGTTCTTC
CDR3 protein: CASRPGASGHYNEQFF

V gene: TRBV7-8
D gene: TRBD1
clone size: NA
J gene: TRBJ1-1
CDR3 DNA: TGTGCCAGCAGCTGGACAGGGAGGGGGAACACTGAAGCTTTCTTT
CDR3 protein: CASSWTGRGNTEAFF

V gene: TRBV11-3
D gene: NA
clone size: NA
J gene: TRBJ2-1
CDR3 DNA: TGTGCCAGCAGCCCCGGACTCCCTCTGGGGAATGAGCAGTTCTTC
CDR3 protein: CASSPGLPLGNEQFF

V gene: TRBV6-5
D gene: NA
clone size: NA
J gene: TRBJ2-2
CDR3 DNA: TGTGCCAGCAGGGGGGTGCGGGGCTTCACCGGGGAGCTGTTTTTT
CDR3 protein: CASRGVRGFTGELFF

V gene: TRBV5-1
D gene: TRBD1
clone size: NA
J gene: TRBJ1-2
CDR3 DNA: TGCGCCAGCAGCTTGGCCGGGACAGCTACTAACTATGGCTACACCTTC
CDR3 protein: CASSLAGTATNYGYTF

V gene: TRBV3-1/TRBV3-2
D gene: TRBD2
clone size: NA
J gene: TRBJ2-7
CDR3 DNA: TGTGCCAGCAGCCAATCCGGGGGGGCCGAGCAGTACTTC
CDR3 protein: CASSQSGGAEQYF

V gene: TRBV29-1
D gene: NA
clone size: NA
J gene: TRBJ2-7
CDR3 DNA: TGCAGCGTTAACTCTGCCTACGAGCAGTACTTC
CDR3 protein: CSVNSAYEQYF

V gene: TRBV5-5
D gene: NA
clone size: NA
J gene: TRBJ1-6
CDR3 DNA: TGTGCCAGCAGCCTCGGACACCCCGGTGATTCACCCCTCCACTTT
CDR3 protein: CASSLGHPGDSPLHF

V gene: TRBV5-5
D gene: TRBD2
clone size: once
J gene: TRBJ2-2
CDR3 DNA: TGTGCCACCCGGGGGGTAGCGAACACCGGGGAGCTGTTTTTT
CDR3 protein: CATRGVANTGELFF

V gene: TRBV4-2
D gene: TRBD1
clone size: NA
J gene: TRBJ1-3
CDR3 DNA: TGTGCCAGCAGCCAAGTATGGGACAGGGATGGAAACACCATATATTTT
CDR3 protein: CASSQVWDRDGNTIYF

V gene: TRBV24-1
D gene: NA
clone size: NA
J gene: TRBJ2-5
CDR3 DNA: TGTGCCACCAGTGATCTAGAAGAGACCCAGTACTTC
CDR3 protein: CATSDLEETQYF

V gene: TRBV9
D gene: TRBD2
clone size: NA
J gene: TRBJ2-2
CDR3 DNA: TGTGCCAGCAGCGTTAGCGGGTCATGGGGCGGGGAGCTGTTTTTT
CDR3 protein: CASSVSGSWGGELFF

V gene: TRBV11-2
D gene: TRBD2
clone size: NA
J gene: TRBJ2-2
CDR3 DNA: TGTGCCAGCCGAGCGGGAGGGAAATACACCGGGGAGCTGTTTTTT
CDR3 protein: CASRAGGKYTGELFF

V gene: TRBV10-3
D gene: NA
clone size: NA
J gene: TRBJ1-4
CDR3 DNA: TGTGCCATCAGTGTAGGACAGGAAAAACTGTTTTTT
CDR3 protein: CAISVGQEKLFF

V gene: TRBV4-2
D gene: TRBD1
clone size: NA
J gene: TRBJ2-4
CDR3 DNA: TGTGCCAGCAGCGGAGTGGGGACAGGGGGTAAGGACATTCAGTACTTC
CDR3 protein: CASSGVGTGGKDIQYF